This T cell receptor beta chain was identified in a study of OX40 agonist ivuxolimab in advanced cancers. Across the whole study: The dose of intravenous ivuxolimab that patients received every 2 weeks ranged from 0.01 to 10 mg/kg.

Repertoires were generated with immunoSEQ multiplex PCR, while TCRdb's copy carries only in-frame clones and drops some. The profile shows 45,000 to 50,000 clones, about 88% of them singletons. As to this clone: Antigen specificity is unknown.

V shed 4 bases and J 4 bases; nucleotides not matched to a gene: 15. The CDR3 extends over 17 amino acids. Germline V lookup: CDR1 SEHNR, CDR2 FQNEAQ (reference sequence). Anyone with autoimmune disease history or systemic immunosuppression was excluded. Findings and caveats of the study: Clonal expansion from baseline to week 6 occurred in both CD4+ and CD8+ T cells. The average count of expanded clones was higher among CD8+ T cells than among CD4+.

V usage is TRBV7-9 and J usage is TRBJ1-2; 7 nucleotides match TRBD1. Here the sequenced sample was CD4+ or CD8+ T cells sorted from blood, taken in a trial of the OX40 agonist ivuxolimab. This sequence was found in an adult with an advanced solid tumor such as melanoma, head and neck, liver or kidney cancer. In DNA, the CDR3 is TGTGCCAGCAGCTCACCCTTCGGGGGGAAGGGGGCCTATGGCTACACCTTC. The encoded protein is CASSSPFGGKGAYGYTF.